These 5 T cell receptor beta chains came from one sample sequenced in a study of T cell responses to AZD1222 COVID-19 vaccine. The protocol was immunoSEQ multiplex PCR, while the TCRdb copy is restricted to in-frame clones and leaves out a portion. The sample has 95,000 to 100,000 clones; 70% to 90% are singletons. This specimen was peripheral blood, taken on day 0 of AZD1222 vaccination. These receptors all come from an adult in good health.

The genes are TRBV12-3 or TRBV12-4 and TRBJ2-5; no reliable D call. V was pared by 8 bases and J by 5 bases, with 9 bases between. This CDR3 has 11 residues. The CDR3 spells CASCVEETQYF. The CDR3 region has the DNA TGTGCCAGCTGCGTCGAGGAGACCCAGTACTTC.

This sequence joins TRBV7-6 and TRBJ1-5; TRBD1 aligns across 7 bases. V was clipped by 4 bases and J by 4 bases; unmatched bases: 7. CDR1 and CDR2 from the germline V gene are SGHVS and FNYEAQ. This CDR3 spans 15 amino acids. CDR3 DNA: TGTGCCAGCAGCTCAACCGGGACAGCTAATCAGCCCCAGCATTTT. As protein: CASSSTGTANQPQHF.

This chain connects TRBV30 to TRBJ2-7; 12 positions match TRBD2. J was trimmed by 3 bases and V by 2 bases; bases with no gene match: 5. CDR1 is GTSNPN and CDR2 is SVGIG in the germline V gene (reference sequence). The CDR3 runs 15 residues. CDR3 region: CAWSLRTSGNYEQYF. The CDR3 nucleotides read TGTGCCTGGAGTCTCCGGACTAGCGGGAACTACGAGCAGTACTTC.

The chain uses TRBV30 and TRBJ2-1, with TRBD2 matching 9 bases. The CDR3 totals 14 residues. Germline-derived CDR1 and CDR2 are GTSNPN and SVGIG (reference sequence). The junction had 4 bases not matched to a gene; V was cut back by 0 bases and J by 7 bases. The CDR3 DNA sequence: TGTGCCTGGAGTGTTGGGCTAGCGGGGAATGAGCAGTTCTTC. Protein: CAWSVGLAGNEQFF. The full variable domain, rest sourced from reference TRBV30 and TRBJ2-1, is SQTIHQWPATLVQPVGSPLSLECTVEGTSNPNLYWYRQAAGRGLQLLFYSVGIGQISSEVPQNLSASRPQDRQFILSSKKLLLSDSGFYLCAWSVGLAGNEQFFGPGTRLTVL.

The gene calls are TRBV18 and TRBJ1-3; D gene ambiguous. V lost 4 bases and J 0 bases, leaving 10 bases between the germline ends. CDR1 KGHSH and CDR2 LQKENI come from the germline V gene. The CDR3 spans 15 residues. CDR3 protein: CASSRVKASGNTIYF. The CDR3 nucleotides are TGTGCCAGCTCACGAGTCAAAGCCTCTGGAAACACCATATATTTT.